This T cell receptor (beta chain) emerged from a study of blood T cell repertoires in COVID-19. In its sample, this clone was seen once. TCRdb's table, derived via immunoSEQ multiplex PCR, lists solely in-frame clones and lacks some. The sample yields tens of thousands of clones, about 87% seen once. CDR1 and CDR2 (germline): MNHEY, SVGAGI. Trimming removed 0 bases at V and 2 bases at J, with 11 bases between. The CDR3 has 16 amino acids. This rearrangement joins TRBV6-5 to TRBJ1-3, with D maybe TRBD1 (5 bases). Material: peripheral blood. This TCR came from a human donor in a cohort sampled during active COVID-19. The CDR3 here is CASSYSPPRAGNTIYF. CDR3 coding DNA: TGTGCCAGCAGTTACTCCCCTCCCAGGGCTGGAAACACCATATATTTT.